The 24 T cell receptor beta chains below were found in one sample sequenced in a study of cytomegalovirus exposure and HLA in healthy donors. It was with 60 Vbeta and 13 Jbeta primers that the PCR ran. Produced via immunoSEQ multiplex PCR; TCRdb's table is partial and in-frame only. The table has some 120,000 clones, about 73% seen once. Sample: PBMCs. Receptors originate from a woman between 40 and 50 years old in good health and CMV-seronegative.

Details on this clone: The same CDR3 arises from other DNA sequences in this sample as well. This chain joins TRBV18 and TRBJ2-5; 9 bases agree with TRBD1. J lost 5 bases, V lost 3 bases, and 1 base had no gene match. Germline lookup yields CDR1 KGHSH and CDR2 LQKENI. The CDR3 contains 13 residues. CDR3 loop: CASSPTGGETQYF. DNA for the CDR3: TGTGCCAGCTCACCGACAGGGGGGGAGACCCAGTACTTC.

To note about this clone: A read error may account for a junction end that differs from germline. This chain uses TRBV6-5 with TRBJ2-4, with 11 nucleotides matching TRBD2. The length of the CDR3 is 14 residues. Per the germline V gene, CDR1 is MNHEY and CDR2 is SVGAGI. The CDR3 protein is CASSGGTSGNSQYF. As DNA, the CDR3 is TGTGCCAGCAGTGGCGGGACTAGCGGAAACAGTCAGTACTTC.

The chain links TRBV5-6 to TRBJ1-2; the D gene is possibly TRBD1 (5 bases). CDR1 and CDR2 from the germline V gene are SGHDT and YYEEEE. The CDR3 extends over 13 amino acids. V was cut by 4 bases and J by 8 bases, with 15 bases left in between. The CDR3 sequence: CASSPVGGRGYTF. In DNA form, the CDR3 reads TGTGCCAGCAGCCCGGTGGGGGGTCGGGGCTACACCTTC.

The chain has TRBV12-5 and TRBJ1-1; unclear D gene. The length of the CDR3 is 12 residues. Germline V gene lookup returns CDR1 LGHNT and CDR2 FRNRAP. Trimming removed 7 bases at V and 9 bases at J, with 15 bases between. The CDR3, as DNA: TGTGCTAGTGCCCGCGGCGGGGTCAAAGCTTTCTTT. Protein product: CASARGGVKAFF.

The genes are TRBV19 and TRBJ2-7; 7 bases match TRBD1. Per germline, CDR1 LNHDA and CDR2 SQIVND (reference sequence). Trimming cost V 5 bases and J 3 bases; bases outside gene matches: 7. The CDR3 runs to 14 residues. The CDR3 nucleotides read TGTGCCAGTAGTGCCCGGGACAGCCTCTACGAGCAGTACTTC. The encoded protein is CASSARDSLYEQYF.

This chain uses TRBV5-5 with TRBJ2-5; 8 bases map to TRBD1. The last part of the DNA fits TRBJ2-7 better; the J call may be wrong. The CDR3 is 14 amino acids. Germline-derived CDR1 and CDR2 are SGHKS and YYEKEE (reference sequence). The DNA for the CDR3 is TGTGCCAGCAGCTTGGCCAGGGGGCCCTACGAGCAGTACTTC. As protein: CASSLARGPYEQYF.

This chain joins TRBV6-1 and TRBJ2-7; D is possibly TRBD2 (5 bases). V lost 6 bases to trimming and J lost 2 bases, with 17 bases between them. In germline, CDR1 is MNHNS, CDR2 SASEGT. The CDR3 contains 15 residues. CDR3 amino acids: CASRGMDLPPYEQYF. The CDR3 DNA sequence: TGTGCCAGCAGGGGCATGGACTTACCACCCTACGAGCAGTACTTC.

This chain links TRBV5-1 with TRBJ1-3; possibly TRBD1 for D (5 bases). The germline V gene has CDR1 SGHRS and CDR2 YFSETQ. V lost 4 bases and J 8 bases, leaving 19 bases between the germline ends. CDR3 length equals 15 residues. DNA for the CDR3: TGCGCCAGCAGCCCTAGGGGAGGTCTTGTGGACACCATATATTTT. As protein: CASSPRGGLVDTIYF.

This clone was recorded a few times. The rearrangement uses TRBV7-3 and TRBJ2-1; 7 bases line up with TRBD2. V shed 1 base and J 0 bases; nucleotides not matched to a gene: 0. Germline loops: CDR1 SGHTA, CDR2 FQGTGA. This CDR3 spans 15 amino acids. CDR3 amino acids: CASSLSGSSYNEQFF. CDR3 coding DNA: TGTGCCAGCAGCTTAAGCGGGAGCTCCTACAATGAGCAGTTCTTC.

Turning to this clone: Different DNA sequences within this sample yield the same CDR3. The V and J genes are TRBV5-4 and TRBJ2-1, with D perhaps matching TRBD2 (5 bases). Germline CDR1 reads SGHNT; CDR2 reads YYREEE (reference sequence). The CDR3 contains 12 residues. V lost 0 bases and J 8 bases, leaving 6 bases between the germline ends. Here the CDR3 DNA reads TGTGCCAGCAGCTTGGAGGGAGATGAGCAGTTCTTC. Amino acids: CASSLEGDEQFF.

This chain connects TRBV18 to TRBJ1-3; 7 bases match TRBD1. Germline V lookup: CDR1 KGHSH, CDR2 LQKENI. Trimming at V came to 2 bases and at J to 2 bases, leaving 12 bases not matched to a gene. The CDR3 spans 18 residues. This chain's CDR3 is CASSPSLVQGFTGNTIYF. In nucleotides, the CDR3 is TGTGCCAGCTCACCAAGTTTGGTACAGGGGTTCACTGGAAACACCATATATTTT.

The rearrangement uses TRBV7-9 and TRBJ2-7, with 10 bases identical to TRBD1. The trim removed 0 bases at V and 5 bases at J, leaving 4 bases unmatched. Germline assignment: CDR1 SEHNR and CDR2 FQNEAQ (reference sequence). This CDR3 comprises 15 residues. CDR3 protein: CASSLAGTGVNEQYF. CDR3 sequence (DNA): TGTGCCAGCAGCTTAGCCGGGACAGGGGTCAACGAGCAGTACTTC.

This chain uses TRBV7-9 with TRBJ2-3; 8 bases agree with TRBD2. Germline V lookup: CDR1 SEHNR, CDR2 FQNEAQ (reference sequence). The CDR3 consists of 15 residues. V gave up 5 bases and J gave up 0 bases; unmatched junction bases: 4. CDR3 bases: TGTGCCAGCAGCACTCGGGGGGGAAGCACAGATACGCAGTATTTT. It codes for CASSTRGGSTDTQYF.

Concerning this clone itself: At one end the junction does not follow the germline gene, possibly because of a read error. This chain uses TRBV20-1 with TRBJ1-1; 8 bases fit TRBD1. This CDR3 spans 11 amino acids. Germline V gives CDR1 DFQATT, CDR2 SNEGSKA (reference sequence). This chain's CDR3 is CSAREDREVFF. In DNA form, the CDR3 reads TGCAGTGCTAGGGAGGACAGGGAAGTTTTTTTT.

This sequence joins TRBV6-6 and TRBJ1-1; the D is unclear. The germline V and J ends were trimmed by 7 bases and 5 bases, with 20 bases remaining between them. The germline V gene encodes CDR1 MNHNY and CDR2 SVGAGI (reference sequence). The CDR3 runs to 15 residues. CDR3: CASTGGGWYETEAFF. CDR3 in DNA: TGTGCCAGCACGGGAGGAGGGTGGTACGAAACTGAAGCTTTCTTT.

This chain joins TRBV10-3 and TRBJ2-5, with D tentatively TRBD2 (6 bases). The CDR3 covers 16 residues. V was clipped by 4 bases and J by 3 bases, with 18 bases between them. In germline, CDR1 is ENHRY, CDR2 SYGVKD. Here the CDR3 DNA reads TGTGCCATCAGTGCGTCAACCGGGACTGTAAAAGAGACCCAGTACTTC. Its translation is CAISASTGTVKETQYF.

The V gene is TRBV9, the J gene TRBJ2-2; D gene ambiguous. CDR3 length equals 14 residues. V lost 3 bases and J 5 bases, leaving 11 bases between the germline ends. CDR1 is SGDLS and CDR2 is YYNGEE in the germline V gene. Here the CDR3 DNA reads TGTGCCAGCAGCGCCACATCGAGGACCGGGGAGCTGTTTTTT. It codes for CASSATSRTGELFF.

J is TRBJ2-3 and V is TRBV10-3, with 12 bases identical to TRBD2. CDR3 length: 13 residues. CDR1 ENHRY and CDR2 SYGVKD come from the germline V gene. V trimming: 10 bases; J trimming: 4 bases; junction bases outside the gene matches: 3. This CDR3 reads CATGTSGSDTQYF. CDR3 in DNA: TGTGCCACCGGGACTAGCGGGTCAGATACGCAGTATTTT.

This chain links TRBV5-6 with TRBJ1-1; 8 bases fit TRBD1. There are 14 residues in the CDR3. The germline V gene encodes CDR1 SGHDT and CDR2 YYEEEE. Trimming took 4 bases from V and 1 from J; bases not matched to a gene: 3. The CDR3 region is CASSDGTGNTEAFF. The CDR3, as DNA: TGTGCCAGCAGCGATGGGACAGGGAACACTGAAGCTTTCTTT.

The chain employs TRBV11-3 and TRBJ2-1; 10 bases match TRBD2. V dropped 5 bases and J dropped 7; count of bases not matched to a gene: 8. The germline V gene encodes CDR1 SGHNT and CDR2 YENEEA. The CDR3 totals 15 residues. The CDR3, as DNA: TGTGCCAGCAGCCCGGGGGCTAGCGGGAGTAATGAGCAGTTCTTC. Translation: CASSPGASGSNEQFF.

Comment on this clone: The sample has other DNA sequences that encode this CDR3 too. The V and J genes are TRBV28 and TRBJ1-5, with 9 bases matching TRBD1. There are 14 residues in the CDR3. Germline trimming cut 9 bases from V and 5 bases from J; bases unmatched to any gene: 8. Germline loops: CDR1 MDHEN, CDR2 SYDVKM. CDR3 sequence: CASRPRDRDQPQHF. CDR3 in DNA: TGTGCCAGTAGGCCGAGGGACAGGGATCAGCCCCAGCATTTT.

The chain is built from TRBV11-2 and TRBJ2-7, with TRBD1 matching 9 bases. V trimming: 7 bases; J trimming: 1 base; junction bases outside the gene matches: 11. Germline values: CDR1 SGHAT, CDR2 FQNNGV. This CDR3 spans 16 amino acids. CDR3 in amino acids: CASTDPGTGRSYEQYF. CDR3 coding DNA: TGTGCCAGCACCGATCCGGGGACAGGGAGATCCTACGAGCAGTACTTC.

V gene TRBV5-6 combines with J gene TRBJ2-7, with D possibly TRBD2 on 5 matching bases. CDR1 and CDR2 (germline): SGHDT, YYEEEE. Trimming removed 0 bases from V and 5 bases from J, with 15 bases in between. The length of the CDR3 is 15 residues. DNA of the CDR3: TGTGCCAGCAGCTTGGGAGGCGGCGGGTCCCACGAGCAGTACTTC. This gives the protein CASSLGGGGSHEQYF.

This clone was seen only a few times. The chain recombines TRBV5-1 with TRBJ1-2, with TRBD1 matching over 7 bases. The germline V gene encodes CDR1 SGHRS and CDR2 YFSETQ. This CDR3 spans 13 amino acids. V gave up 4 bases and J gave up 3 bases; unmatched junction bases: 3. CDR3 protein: CASSEQGDYGYTF. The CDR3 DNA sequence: TGCGCCAGCAGCGAGCAGGGGGACTATGGCTACACCTTC.